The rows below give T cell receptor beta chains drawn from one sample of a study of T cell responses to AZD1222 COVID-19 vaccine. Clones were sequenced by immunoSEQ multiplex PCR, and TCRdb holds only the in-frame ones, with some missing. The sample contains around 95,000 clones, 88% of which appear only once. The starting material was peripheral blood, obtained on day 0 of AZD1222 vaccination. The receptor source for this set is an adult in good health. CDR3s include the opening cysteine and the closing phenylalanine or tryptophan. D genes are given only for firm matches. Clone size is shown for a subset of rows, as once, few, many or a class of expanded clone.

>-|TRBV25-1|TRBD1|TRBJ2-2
TGTGCCAGCAGTGTTCCCGGGACAGGGAGTACCGGGGAGCTGTTTTTT
CASSVPGTGSTGELFF
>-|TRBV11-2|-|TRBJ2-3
TGTGCCAGCAGCGCCCTCACCGCTCGGACAGATACGCAGTATTTT
CASSALTARTDTQYF
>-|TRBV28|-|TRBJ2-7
TGTGCCAGCAGGCTTACCCCGGTCTACGAGCAGTACTTC
CASRLTPVYEQYF
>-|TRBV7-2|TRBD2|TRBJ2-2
TGTGCCAGCAGCCAGGCGAGCGGGATTCTCACCGGGGAGCTGTTTTTT
CASSQASGILTGELFF
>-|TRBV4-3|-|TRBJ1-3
TGCGCCAGCAGCCAAGATTCCGGCCGCTCTGGAAACACCATATATTTT
CASSQDSGRSGNTIYF
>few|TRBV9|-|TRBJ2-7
TGTGCCAGCAGCGCCCGGACACAGGAGCTCTACTTC
CASSARTQELYF
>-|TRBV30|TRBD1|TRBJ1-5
TGTGCCTGGAGCTCAGGGGGGCATCAGCCCCAGCATTTT
CAWSSGGHQPQHF
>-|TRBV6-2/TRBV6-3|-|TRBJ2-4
TGTGCCAGCAGCTCCACCGACTCCCCTCTAGCCAAAAACATTCAGTACTTC
CASSSTDSPLAKNIQYF
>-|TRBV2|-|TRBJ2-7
TGTGCCAGCAGCGAGGGTCGAGGGGCCGAGCAGTACTTC
CASSEGRGAEQYF
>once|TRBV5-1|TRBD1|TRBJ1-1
TGCGCCAGCAGCTGGACAGGCGGCGAAGCTTTCTTT
CASSWTGGEAFF
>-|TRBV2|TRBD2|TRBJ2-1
TGTGCCAGCAGTGGGGAGGGAGGTATGACTAGCGGGAGGAGGGCCTCCTACAATGAGCAGTTCTTC
CASSGEGGMTSGRRASYNEQFF
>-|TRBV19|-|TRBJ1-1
TGTGCCAGTAGTCCTACCCGGGCCCTGAACACTGAAGCTTTCTTT
CASSPTRALNTEAFF
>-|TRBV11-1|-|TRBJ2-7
TGTGCCAGCAGCTCCAGGGTCACCTACGAGCAGTACTTC
CASSSRVTYEQYF
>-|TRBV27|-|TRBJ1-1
TGTGCCAGCAGTTTTTGGGAAAACACTGAAGCTTTCTTT
CASSFWENTEAFF
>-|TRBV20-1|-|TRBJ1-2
TGCAGTGCCAGAAACGGCTACACCTTC
CSARNGYTF
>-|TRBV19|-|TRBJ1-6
TGTGCCAGTAGTCCCGGACAATATAATTCACCCCTCCACTTT
CASSPGQYNSPLHF
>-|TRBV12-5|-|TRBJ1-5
TGTGCTAGTGCCAGAGAGGGTCGCAATCAGCCCCAGCATTTT
CASAREGRNQPQHF
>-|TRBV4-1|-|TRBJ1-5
TGCGCCAGCAGCCAAGAAACCGGGGAAGGCAATCAGCCCCAGCATTTT
CASSQETGEGNQPQHF
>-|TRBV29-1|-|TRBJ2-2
TGCAGCGTCCGGGCATGGCGGGGAAATTCCACCGGGGAGCTGTTTTTT
CSVRAWRGNSTGELFF
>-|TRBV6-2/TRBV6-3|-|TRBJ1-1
TGTGCCAGCAGTTACTCGTGGTTCGGGGCCCGAGGGACTGAAGCTTTCTTT
CASSYSWFGARGTEAFF
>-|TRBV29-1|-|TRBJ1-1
TGCAGCGTTGAAGATGGACTGAACACTGAAGCTTTCTTT
CSVEDGLNTEAFF
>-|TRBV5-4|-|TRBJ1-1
TGTGCCAGCAGCTCATCGGGCCCGAACACTGAAGCTTTCTTT
CASSSSGPNTEAFF
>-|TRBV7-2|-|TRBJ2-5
TGTGCCAGCAGCCGCTCTCAGGGCGGAGAGACCCAGTACTTC
CASSRSQGGETQYF
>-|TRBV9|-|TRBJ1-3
TGTGCCAGCAGCCTCCTGGAATCTGGAAACACCATATATTTT
CASSLLESGNTIYF
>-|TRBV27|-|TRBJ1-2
TGTGCCAGCAGTTTACGGGGCGGAATCTATGGCTACACCTTC
CASSLRGGIYGYTF
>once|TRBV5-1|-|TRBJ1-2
TGCGCCAGCAGCCCCAGCGGGGATAGCAACTATGGCTACACCTTC
CASSPSGDSNYGYTF
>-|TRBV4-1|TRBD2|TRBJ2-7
TGCGCCAGCAGCCGCCGTAGCGGGAGGGGGCCCCAGTCCTACGAGCAGTACTTC
CASSRRSGRGPQSYEQYF
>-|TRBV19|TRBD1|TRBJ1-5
TGTGCCAGTAGTATATCCCCCGGGACAGAGGCCGGGTGGTATCATCAGCCCCAGCATTTT
CASSISPGTEAGWYHQPQHF
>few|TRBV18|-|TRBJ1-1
TGTGCCAGCTCACCAGGACCGGACACTGAAGCTTTCTTT
CASSPGPDTEAFF
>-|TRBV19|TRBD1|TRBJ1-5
TGTGCCAGTACCCGTGGGCCGGGACAGGGGGCGGGGGTTGGCAATCAGCCCCAGCATTTT
CASTRGPGQGAGVGNQPQHF
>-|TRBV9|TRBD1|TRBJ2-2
TGTGCCAGCAGCGTATCGGGACAGACTAACACCGGGGAGCTGTTTTTT
CASSVSGQTNTGELFF
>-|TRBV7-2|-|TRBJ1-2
TGTGCCAGCAGCGCACGACAGTTCTATGGCTACACCTTC
CASSARQFYGYTF
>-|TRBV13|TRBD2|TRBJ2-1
TGTGCCAGCAGCCCCGGGGAGGGCGGGAGGAGGGATGAGCAGTTCTTC
CASSPGEGGRRDEQFF
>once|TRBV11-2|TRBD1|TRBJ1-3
TGTGCCAGCAGCTTGCAGGGGGCTGAAGGAAACACCATATATTTT
CASSLQGAEGNTIYF
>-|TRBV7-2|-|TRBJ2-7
TGTGCCAGCAGCCCACGACATAGCTCCTACGAGCAGTACTTC
CASSPRHSSYEQYF
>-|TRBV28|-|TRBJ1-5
TGTGCCAGCAGAACAGGTGGCAGCGGGCCCCAGCATTTT
CASRTGGSGPQHF
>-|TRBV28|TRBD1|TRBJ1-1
TGTGCCAGCAGTTTGGGACAGGGGGCGCTTCGAGCTTTCTTT
CASSLGQGALRAFF
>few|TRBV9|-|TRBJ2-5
TGTGCCAGCAGCCCCCGGTCCCAAGAGACCCAGTACTTC
CASSPRSQETQYF
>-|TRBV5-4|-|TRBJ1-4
TGTGCCAGCAGCTCCCTTGACGATAGGGGGTACGAAAAACTGTTTTTT
CASSSLDDRGYEKLFF
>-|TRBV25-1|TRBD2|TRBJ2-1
TGTGCCAGCAGTGAAAACGGCCTAGCGGGCAATGAGCAGTTCTTC
CASSENGLAGNEQFF
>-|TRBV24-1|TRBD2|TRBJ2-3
TGTGCCACCAGTGATAAGACGGGACTAGCGGGAGGAACCACAGATACGCAGTATTTT
CATSDKTGLAGGTTDTQYF
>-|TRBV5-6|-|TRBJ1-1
TGTGCCAGCAGCTTGGAAAATGAAGCTTTCTTT
CASSLENEAFF
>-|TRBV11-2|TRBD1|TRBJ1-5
TGTGCCAGCAGCTTAGGACAGGGGAGCAATCAGCCCCAGCATTTT
CASSLGQGSNQPQHF
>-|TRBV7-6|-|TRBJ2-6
TGTGCCAGCAGCTTCCCCCTCTCTGGGGCCAACGTCCTGACTTTC
CASSFPLSGANVLTF